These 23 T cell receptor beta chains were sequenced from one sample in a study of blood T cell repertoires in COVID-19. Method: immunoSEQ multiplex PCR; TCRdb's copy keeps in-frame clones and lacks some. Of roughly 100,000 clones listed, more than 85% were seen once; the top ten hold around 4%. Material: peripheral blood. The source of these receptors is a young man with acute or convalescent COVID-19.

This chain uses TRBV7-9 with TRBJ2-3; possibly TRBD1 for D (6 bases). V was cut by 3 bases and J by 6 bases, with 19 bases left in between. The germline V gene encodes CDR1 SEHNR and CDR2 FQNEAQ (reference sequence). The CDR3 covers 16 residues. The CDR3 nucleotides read TGTGCCAGCAGCTTCGCTCGCCTAGAGGGGGAGGATACGCAGTATTTT. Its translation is CASSFARLEGEDTQYF. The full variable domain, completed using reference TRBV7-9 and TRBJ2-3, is DTGVSQNPRHKITKRGQNVTFRCDPISEHNRLYWYRQTLGQGPEFLTYFQNEAQLEKSRLLSDRFSAERPKGSFSTLEIQRTEQGDSAMYLCASSFARLEGEDTQYFGPGTRLTVL.

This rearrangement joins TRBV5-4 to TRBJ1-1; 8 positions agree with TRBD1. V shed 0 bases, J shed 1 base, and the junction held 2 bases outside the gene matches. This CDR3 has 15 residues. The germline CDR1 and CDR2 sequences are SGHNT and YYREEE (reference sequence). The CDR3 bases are TGTGCCAGCAGCTTGGAACAGGGGGGGAACACTGAAGCTTTCTTT. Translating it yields CASSLEQGGNTEAFF.

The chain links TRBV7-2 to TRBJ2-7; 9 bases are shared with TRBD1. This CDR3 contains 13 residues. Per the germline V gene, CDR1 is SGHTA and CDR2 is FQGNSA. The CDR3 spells CTTGGRYAYEQYF. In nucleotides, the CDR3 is TGTACTACAGGGGGCCGTTACGCCTACGAGCAGTACTTC.

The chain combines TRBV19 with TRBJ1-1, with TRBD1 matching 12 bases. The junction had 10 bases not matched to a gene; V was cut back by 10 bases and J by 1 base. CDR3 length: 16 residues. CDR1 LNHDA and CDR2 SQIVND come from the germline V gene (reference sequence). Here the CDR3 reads CATRRGQGASNTEAFF. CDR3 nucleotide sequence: TGTGCCACTCGCAGGGGACAGGGGGCTTCGAACACTGAAGCTTTCTTT.

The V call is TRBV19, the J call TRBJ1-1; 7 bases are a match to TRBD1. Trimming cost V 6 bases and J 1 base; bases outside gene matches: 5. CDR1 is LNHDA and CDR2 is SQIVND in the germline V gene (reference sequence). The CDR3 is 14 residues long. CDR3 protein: CASSRQGRNTEAFF. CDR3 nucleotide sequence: TGTGCCAGTAGCCGACAGGGTAGGAACACTGAAGCTTTCTTT.

CDR3: CASSLLGTGLLRYTEAFF. The DNA of the CDR3 is TGTGCCAGCAGTTTATTGGGAACCGGACTTTTGAGATACACTGAAGCTTTCTTT. The V call is TRBV28, the J call TRBJ1-1, with no clear D. The CDR3 is 18 residues long. Deletions cut 1 base from V and 3 bases from J, with 21 bases between. Germline V CDR1 and CDR2: MDHEN, SYDVKM.

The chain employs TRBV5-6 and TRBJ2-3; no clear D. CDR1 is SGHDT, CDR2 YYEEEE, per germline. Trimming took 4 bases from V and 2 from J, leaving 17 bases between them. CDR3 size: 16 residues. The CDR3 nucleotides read TGTGCCAGCAGCCCCGCGAGGAAGGCCAACACAGATACGCAGTATTTT. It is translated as CASSPARKANTDTQYF.

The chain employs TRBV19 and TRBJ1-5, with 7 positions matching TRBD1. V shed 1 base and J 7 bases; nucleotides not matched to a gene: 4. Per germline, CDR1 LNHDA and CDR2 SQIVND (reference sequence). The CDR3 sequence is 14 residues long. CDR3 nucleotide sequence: TGTGCCAGTAGTATAGTAAGGGGGCTGCAGCCCCAGCATTTT. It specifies CASSIVRGLQPQHF.

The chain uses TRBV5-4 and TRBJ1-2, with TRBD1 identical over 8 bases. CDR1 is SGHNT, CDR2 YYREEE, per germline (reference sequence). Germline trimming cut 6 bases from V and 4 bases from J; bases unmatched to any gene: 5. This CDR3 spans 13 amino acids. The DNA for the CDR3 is TGTGCCAGCACTATAACAGGGGGCTATGGCTACACCTTC. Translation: CASTITGGYGYTF.

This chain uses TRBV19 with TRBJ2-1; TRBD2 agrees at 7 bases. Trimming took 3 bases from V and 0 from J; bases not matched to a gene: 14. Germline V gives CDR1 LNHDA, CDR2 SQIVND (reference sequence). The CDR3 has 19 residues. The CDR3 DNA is TGTGCCAGTAGTATCGGTTATGTTCTCGGGGGGAGCTCCTACAATGAGCAGTTCTTC. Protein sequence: CASSIGYVLGGSSYNEQFF.

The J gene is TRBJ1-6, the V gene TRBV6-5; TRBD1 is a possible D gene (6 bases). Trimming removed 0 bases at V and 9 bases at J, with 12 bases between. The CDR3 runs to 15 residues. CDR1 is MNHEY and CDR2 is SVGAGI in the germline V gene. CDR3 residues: CASSYSLQGGSPLHF. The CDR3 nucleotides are TGTGCCAGCAGTTACTCCCTCCAAGGGGGTTCACCCCTCCACTTT.

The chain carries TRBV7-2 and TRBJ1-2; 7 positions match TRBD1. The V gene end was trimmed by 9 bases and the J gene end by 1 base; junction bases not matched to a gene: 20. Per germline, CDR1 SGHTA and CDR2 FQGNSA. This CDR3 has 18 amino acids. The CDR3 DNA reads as TGTGCCAGGGAAGAAGGTAGAGTCCGGACAGGAATTAACTATGGCTACACCTTC. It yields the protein CAREEGRVRTGINYGYTF.

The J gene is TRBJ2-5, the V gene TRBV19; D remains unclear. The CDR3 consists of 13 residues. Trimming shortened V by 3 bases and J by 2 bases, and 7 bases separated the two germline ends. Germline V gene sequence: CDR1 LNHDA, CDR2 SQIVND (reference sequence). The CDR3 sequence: CASSINFQETQYF. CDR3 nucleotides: TGTGCCAGTAGTATTAACTTTCAAGAGACCCAGTACTTC.

Here the CDR3 reads CASSLVEGVDEQFF. Here the CDR3 DNA reads TGCGCCAGCAGCTTGGTTGAGGGAGTGGATGAGCAGTTCTTC. The V and J genes are TRBV5-1 and TRBJ2-1; a weak D match, TRBD2 (5 bases). The CDR3 consists of 14 residues. The V end was cut by 0 bases, the J end by 8 bases, with 12 bases between. Per the germline V gene, CDR1 is SGHRS and CDR2 is YFSETQ.

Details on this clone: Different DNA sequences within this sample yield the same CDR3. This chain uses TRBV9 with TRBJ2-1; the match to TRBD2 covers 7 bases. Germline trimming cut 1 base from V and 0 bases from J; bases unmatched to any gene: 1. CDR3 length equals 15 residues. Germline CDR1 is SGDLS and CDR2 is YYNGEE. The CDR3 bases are TGTGCCAGCAGCGTAAGCGGGACCTCCTACAATGAGCAGTTCTTC. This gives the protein CASSVSGTSYNEQFF.

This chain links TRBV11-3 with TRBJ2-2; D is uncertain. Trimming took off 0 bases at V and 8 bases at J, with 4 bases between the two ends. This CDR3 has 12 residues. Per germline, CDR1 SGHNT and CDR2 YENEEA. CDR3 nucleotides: TGTGCCAGCAGCTTAGATCATGGGGAGCTGTTTTTT. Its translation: CASSLDHGELFF.

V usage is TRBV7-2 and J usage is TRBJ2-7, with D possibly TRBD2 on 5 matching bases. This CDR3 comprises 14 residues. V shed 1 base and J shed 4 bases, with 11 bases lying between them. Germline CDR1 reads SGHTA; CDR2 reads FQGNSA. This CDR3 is CASSLGSRGYEQYF. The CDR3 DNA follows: TGTGCCAGCAGCTTAGGGTCCCGGGGTTACGAGCAGTACTTC. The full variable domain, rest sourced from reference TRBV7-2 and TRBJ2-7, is GAGVSQSPSNKVTEKGKDVELRCDPISGHTALYWYRQSLGQGLEFLIYFQGNSAPDKSGLPSDRFSAERTGGSVSTLTIQRTQQEDSAVYLCASSLGSRGYEQYFGPGTRLTVT.

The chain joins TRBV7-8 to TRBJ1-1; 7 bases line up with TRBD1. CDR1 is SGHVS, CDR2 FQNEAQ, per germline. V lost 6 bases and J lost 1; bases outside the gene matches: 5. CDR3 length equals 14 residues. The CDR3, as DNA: TGTGCCAGCAGTCCGGGACAGTGGAACACTGAAGCTTTCTTT. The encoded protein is CASSPGQWNTEAFF.

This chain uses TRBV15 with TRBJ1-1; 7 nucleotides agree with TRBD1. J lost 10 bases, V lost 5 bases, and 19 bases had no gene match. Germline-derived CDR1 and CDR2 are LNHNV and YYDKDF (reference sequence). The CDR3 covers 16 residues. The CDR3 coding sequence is TGTGCCACCAGCGAGGACCTGGAGGGGGCCACGAATGGAGCTTTCTTT. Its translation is CATSEDLEGATNGAFF.

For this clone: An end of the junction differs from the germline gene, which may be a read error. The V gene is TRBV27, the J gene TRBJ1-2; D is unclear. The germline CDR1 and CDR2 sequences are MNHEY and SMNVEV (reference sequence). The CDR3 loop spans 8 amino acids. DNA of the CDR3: TGTGCCAGCAGCAAGCGGGTTTTC. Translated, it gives CASSKRVF.

CDR3 sequence: CASSPVDRGNTEAFF. DNA for the CDR3: TGTGCCAGCAGCCCGGTCGACAGGGGGAACACTGAAGCTTTCTTT. The chain has TRBV5-5 and TRBJ1-1; TRBD1 aligns across 8 bases. The CDR3 is 15 residues long. Germline CDR1 reads SGHKS; CDR2 reads YYEKEE (reference sequence). The junction had 6 bases not matched to a gene; V was cut back by 4 bases and J by 1 base. The full variable domain, completed using reference TRBV5-5 and TRBJ1-1, is DAGVTQSPTHLIKTRGQQVTLRCSPISGHKSVSWYQQVLGQGPQFIFQYYEKEERGRGNFPDRFSARQFPNYSSELNVNALLLGDSALYLCASSPVDRGNTEAFFGQGTRLTVV.

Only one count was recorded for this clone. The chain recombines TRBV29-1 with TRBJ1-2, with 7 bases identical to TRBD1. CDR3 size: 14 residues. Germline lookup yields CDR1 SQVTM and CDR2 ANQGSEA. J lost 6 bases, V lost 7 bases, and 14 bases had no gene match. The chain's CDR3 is CSALTEGALHGYTF. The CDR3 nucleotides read TGCAGCGCCCTTACGGAGGGGGCCCTCCATGGCTACACCTTC.

CDR3 coding DNA: TGTGCTAGTGGTTTGGCATCAGGGACTCGGACTGAAGCTTTCTTT. It encodes CASGLASGTRTEAFF. This sequence joins TRBV12-5 and TRBJ1-1, with TRBD1 as a possible D gene (5 bases). The CDR3 is 15 residues long. Trimming removed 1 base at V and 5 bases at J, with 14 bases between. Germline assignment: CDR1 LGHNT and CDR2 FRNRAP.